Following are 12 T cell receptor beta chains from one sample sequenced in a study of early T cells in non-severe SARS-CoV-2 infection. From the 5' RACE reads, TCRdb called clonotypes with MiXCR, one entry per CDR3 protein. This table has about 28,000 distinct CDR3 sequences, about 6.1% appearing once. Sequencing input: whole blood. Receptors were obtained from an adult who was a healthcare worker with PCR-confirmed SARS-CoV-2 infection or an uninfected control (not recorded which).

This clonotype was detected many times. The V call is TRBV9, the J call TRBJ2-2; a weak D match, TRBD1 (5 bases). The CDR3 sequence is 14 residues long. V lost 5 bases to trimming and J lost 4 bases, with 12 bases between them. Germline loops: CDR1 SGDLS, CDR2 YYNGEE. CDR3 sequence reads: CASRDDRFTGELFF. In DNA, the CDR3 is TGTGCCAGCAGGGACGACAGATTCACCGGGGAGCTGTTTTTT.

This clonotype has a handful of counts. The V call is TRBV5-4, the J call TRBJ2-2; the D is unclear. With 4 bases removed from V and 8 bases from J, the gap between germline ends came to 9 bases. There are 12 residues in the CDR3. The germline V gene encodes CDR1 SGHNT and CDR2 YYREEE (reference sequence). The chain's CDR3 is CASSAPGGELFF. CDR3 nucleotide sequence: TGTGCCAGCAGCGCCCCCGGTGGGGAGCTGTTTTTT. The full variable domain, rest sourced from reference TRBV5-4 and TRBJ2-2, is ETGVTQSPTHLIKTRGQQVTLRCSSQSGHNTVSWYQQALGQGPQFIFQYYREEENGRGNFPPRFSGLQFPNYSSELNVNALELDDSALYLCASSAPGGELFFGEGSRLTVL.

Only a few counts were recorded for this clonotype. This sequence may be a read error, since a much larger clone differs from it by one base. The CDR3 bases are TGTGTCAGCAGCAAGGACAGGGCTCAAGAGACCCAGTACTTC. Translated, it gives CVSSKDRAQETQYF. The chain is built from TRBV7-2 and TRBJ2-5, with 8 bases that match TRBD1. The germline V gene has CDR1 SGHTA and CDR2 FQGNSA. CDR3 length: 14 amino acids.

The table lists this clonotype with many counts. This chain links TRBV29-1 with TRBJ2-6; D unresolved. Germline CDR1 is SQVTM and CDR2 is ANQGSEA. V lost 6 bases and J 4 bases, leaving 7 bases between the germline ends. The CDR3 is made up of 12 amino acids. CDR3 bases: TGCAGCGTATTCACAGGGGCCAACGTCCTGACTTTC. As protein: CSVFTGANVLTF.

Many counts were recorded for this clonotype. The chain has TRBV12-3 or TRBV12-4 and TRBJ1-2; the D gene is possibly TRBD1 (6 bases). CDR3 size: 16 residues. The ends were cut back, 2 bases at V and 8 bases at J, with 21 bases in the middle. The CDR3 DNA follows: TGTGCCAGCAGTTTACTCAAACAGGGTTCGCGCTCGGGCTACACCTTC. Its protein is CASSLLKQGSRSGYTF.

This clonotype was counted many times. This chain uses TRBV5-1 with TRBJ2-7; D is unresolved. The CDR3 is 13 amino acids. V was clipped by 6 bases and J by 0 bases, with 10 bases between them. The germline V gene has CDR1 SGHRS and CDR2 YFSETQ. CDR3 sequence (DNA): TGCGCCAGCACCAGCCAAAACTCCTACGAGCAGTACTTC. Its translation: CASTSQNSYEQYF.

This clonotype has at least ten counts. The V gene is TRBV20-1, the J gene TRBJ2-7; TRBD1 is a possible D gene (6 bases). With 5 bases removed from V and 4 bases from J, the gap between germline ends came to 18 bases. The CDR3 is 14 residues long. CDR1 and CDR2 from the germline V gene are DFQATT and SNEGSKA (reference sequence). CDR3 nucleotides: TGCAGTGCTTCGGGACATCGGGAAAAGTACGAGCAGTACTTC. Its protein product is CSASGHREKYEQYF.

This clonotype occurred many times. The chain has TRBV6-5 and TRBJ2-7; 8 positions match TRBD2. With 0 bases clipped from V and 4 bases from J, the junction kept 5 bases outside the gene matches. The CDR3 is 15 amino acids. The germline CDR1 and CDR2 sequences are MNHEY and SVGAGI. For the CDR3, the DNA is TGTGCCAGCAGTTACTCTACCGGGGGGGTTTACGAGCAGTACTTC. This encodes CASSYSTGGVYEQYF.

This clonotype appeared a few times. The chain uses TRBV19 and TRBJ2-5; 7 positions match TRBD2. The V and J ends lost 3 bases and 2 bases, in that order; junction bases with no gene match: 3. The germline V gene has CDR1 LNHDA and CDR2 SQIVND (reference sequence). CDR3 length: 14 amino acids. CDR3 sequence (DNA): TGTGCCAGTAGTATTGTCGGGGGGCAAGAGACCCAGTACTTC. The encoded protein is CASSIVGGQETQYF.

This clonotype has a handful of counts. The chain employs TRBV29-1 and TRBJ2-3; D possibly corresponds to TRBD2 (6 bases). Trimming removed 8 bases from V and 4 bases from J, with 13 bases in between. This CDR3 region has 12 residues. Germline CDR1 reads SQVTM; CDR2 reads ANQGSEA. This CDR3 is CSPSSGADTQYF. CDR3 nucleotide sequence: TGCAGCCCCAGTTCGGGGGCAGATACGCAGTATTTT.

This clonotype was counted many times. This chain connects TRBV11-2 to TRBJ2-7; possible D gene TRBD2, 6 bases. V lost 3 bases to trimming and J lost 4 bases, with 16 bases between them. This CDR3 is 15 amino acids long. Germline loops: CDR1 SGHAT, CDR2 FQNNGV. CDR3 sequence (DNA): TGTGCCAGCAGCTTTTCCACTAGCCTGGGGTACGAGCAGTACTTC. Its protein product is CASSFSTSLGYEQYF.

This clonotype came up many times. The chain has TRBV4-3 and TRBJ2-3, with 10 bases identical to TRBD2. The germline V gene encodes CDR1 LGHNA and CDR2 YSLEER. Trimming cost V 0 bases and J 5 bases; bases outside gene matches: 8. The CDR3 has 17 amino acids. CDR3 DNA sequence: TGCGCCAGCAGCCAAGAACGAGGACTAGCGGTCTTAGATACGCAGTATTTT. Protein: CASSQERGLAVLDTQYF.